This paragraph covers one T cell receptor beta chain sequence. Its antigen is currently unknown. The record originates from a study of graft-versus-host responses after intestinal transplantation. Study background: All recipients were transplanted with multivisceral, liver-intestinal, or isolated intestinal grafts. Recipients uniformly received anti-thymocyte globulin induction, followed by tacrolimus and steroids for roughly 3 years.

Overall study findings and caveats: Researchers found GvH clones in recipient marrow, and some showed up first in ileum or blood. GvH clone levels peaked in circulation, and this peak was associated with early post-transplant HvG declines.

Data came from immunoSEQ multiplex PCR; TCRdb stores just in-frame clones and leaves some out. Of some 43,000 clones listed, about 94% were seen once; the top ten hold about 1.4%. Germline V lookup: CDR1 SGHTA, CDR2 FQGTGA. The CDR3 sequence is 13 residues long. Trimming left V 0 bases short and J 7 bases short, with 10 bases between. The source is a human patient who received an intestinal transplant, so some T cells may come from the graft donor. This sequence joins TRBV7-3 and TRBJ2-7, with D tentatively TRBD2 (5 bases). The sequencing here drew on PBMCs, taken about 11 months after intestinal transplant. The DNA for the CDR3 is TGTGCCAGCAGCTTAACTGAACTAGGGGAGCAGTACTTC. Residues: CASSLTELGEQYF.